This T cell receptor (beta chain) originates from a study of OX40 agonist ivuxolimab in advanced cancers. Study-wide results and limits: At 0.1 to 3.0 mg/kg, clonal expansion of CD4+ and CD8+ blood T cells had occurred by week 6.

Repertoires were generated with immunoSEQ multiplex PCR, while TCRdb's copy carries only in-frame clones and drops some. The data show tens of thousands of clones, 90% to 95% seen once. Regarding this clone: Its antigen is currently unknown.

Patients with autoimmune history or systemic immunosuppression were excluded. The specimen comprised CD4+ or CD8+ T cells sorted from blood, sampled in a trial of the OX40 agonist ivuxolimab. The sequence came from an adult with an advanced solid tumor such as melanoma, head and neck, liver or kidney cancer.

The CDR3 DNA is TGTGCCAGTCTAAGTGCGGGAGGCCGGGAGCAGTACTTC. Translating gives CASLSAGGREQYF. V gene TRBV6-1 combines with J gene TRBJ2-5; TRBD2 matches at 8 bases. The CDR3 spans 13 residues. V shed 9 bases and J 11 bases; nucleotides not matched to a gene: 14. The germline V gene has CDR1 MNHNS and CDR2 SASEGT.